The 23 T cell receptor beta chains below all came from one sample that was sequenced in a study of blood T cell repertoires in COVID-19. Repertoires were generated with immunoSEQ multiplex PCR, while TCRdb's copy carries only in-frame clones and drops some. The data show tens of thousands of clones, roughly 72% seen once. Input material: peripheral blood. The receptors derive from a man between 65 and 85 years old with acute or convalescent COVID-19.

The rearrangement links TRBV5-1 to TRBJ2-1; 10 bases map to TRBD1. Germline V gene lookup returns CDR1 SGHRS and CDR2 YFSETQ. The CDR3 loop spans 17 amino acids. After removal of 0 bases from V and 9 bases from J, the junction contained 12 bases not matched to a gene. CDR3 sequence: CASSLGVGDRGNSEQFF. CDR3 DNA sequence: TGCGCCAGCAGCTTGGGAGTGGGGGACAGGGGTAATAGTGAGCAGTTCTTC.

This rearrangement joins TRBV7-9 to TRBJ2-1; D remains ambiguous. The CDR3 length is 13 residues. The V and J ends lost 3 bases and 6 bases respectively, with 9 bases between them. Germline V gene sequence: CDR1 SEHNR, CDR2 FQNEAQ (reference sequence). The CDR3 nucleotides read TGTGCCAGCAGCTTGATTACGGGCAATGAGCAGTTCTTC. Its translation: CASSLITGNEQFF. Full variable domain (rest looked up from reference TRBV7-9 and TRBJ2-1): DTGVSQNPRHKITKRGQNVTFRCDPISEHNRLYWYRQTLGQGPEFLTYFQNEAQLEKSRLLSDRFSAERPKGSFSTLEIQRTEQGDSAMYLCASSLITGNEQFFGPGTRLTVL.

This clone was observed a few times. The V and J genes are TRBV19 and TRBJ1-6, with 9 nucleotides matching TRBD1. V trimming: 3 bases; J trimming: 13 bases; junction bases outside the gene matches: 7. The CDR3 is made up of 14 amino acids. The germline V gene has CDR1 LNHDA and CDR2 SQIVND (reference sequence). The CDR3 loop reads CASSMADRGYPLHF. CDR3 nucleotides: TGTGCCAGTAGTATGGCCGACAGGGGGTACCCCCTCCACTTT.

This sequence joins TRBV5-4 and TRBJ1-1, with 10 bases aligning to TRBD1. V shed 3 bases, J shed 5 bases, and the junction held 10 bases outside the gene matches. This CDR3 contains 16 residues. From germline, CDR1 is SGHNT and CDR2 YYREEE (reference sequence). CDR3 coding DNA: TGTGCCAGCAGCTGGGGGGACAGGGGTTCAAAAACTGAAGCTTTCTTT. This codes for CASSWGDRGSKTEAFF.

The chain employs TRBV5-4 and TRBJ2-7; no clear D gene. Per germline, CDR1 SGHNT and CDR2 YYREEE (reference sequence). This CDR3 region has 15 residues. Trimming took 1 base from V and 0 from J, leaving 11 bases between them. The CDR3 here is CASSLQGGYSYEQYF. In DNA form, the CDR3 reads TGTGCCAGCAGCTTGCAAGGCGGATACTCCTACGAGCAGTACTTC.

The genes are TRBV2 and TRBJ1-1; 7 bases align to TRBD1. Unmatched junction bases numbered 10, after V lost 6 bases and J lost 12 bases. The CDR3 covers 12 residues. Germline V gene lookup returns CDR1 SNHLY and CDR2 FYNNEI. The chain's CDR3 is CASRADRVGPFF. CDR3 nucleotide sequence: TGTGCCAGCAGAGCCGACAGGGTCGGGCCTTTCTTT.

The DNA for the CDR3 is TGTGCCAGCAGTCCCCCAGGGTCTTGGAACACTGAAGCTTTCTTT. Translation: CASSPPGSWNTEAFF. The V gene is TRBV6-5, the J gene TRBJ1-1, with D perhaps matching TRBD1 (5 bases). This CDR3 comprises 15 residues. From germline, CDR1 is MNHEY and CDR2 SVGAGI. Trimming took 5 bases from V and 1 from J, leaving 14 bases between them.

This clone appeared a single time. J is TRBJ1-6 and V is TRBV30; TRBD1 is a possible D gene (5 bases). CDR3 length: 15 amino acids. Trimming cost V 0 bases and J 7 bases, with 13 bases left between them. Germline V gene data show CDR1 as GTSNPN and CDR2 as SVGIG (reference sequence). The CDR3 loop is CAWSVRQGSNSPLHF. CDR3 sequence (DNA): TGTGCCTGGAGTGTGCGTCAGGGCTCAAATTCACCCCTCCACTTT. Full variable domain (outside the CDR3, taken from reference TRBV30 and TRBJ1-6): SQTIHQWPATLVQPVGSPLSLECTVEGTSNPNLYWYRQAAGRGLQLLFYSVGIGQISSEVPQNLSASRPQDRQFILSSKKLLLSDSGFYLCAWSVRQGSNSPLHFGNGTRLTVT.

Only one count was recorded for this clone. The chain employs TRBV9 and TRBJ1-5, with D unclear. The CDR3 covers 16 residues. Per germline, CDR1 SGDLS and CDR2 YYNGEE. The V end lost 7 bases, the J end lost 1 base, and 18 bases lay between the germline ends. The DNA for the CDR3 is TGTGCCAGCGTTTTTGTGCGAGGTCAAAGCAATCAGCCCCAGCATTTT. It is translated as CASVFVRGQSNQPQHF.

The gene calls are TRBV10-1 and TRBJ1-2, with D perhaps TRBD1 (5 bases). CDR3 length equals 14 residues. The V end was cut by 2 bases, the J end by 0 bases, with 7 bases between. Germline lookup yields CDR1 WNHNN and CDR2 SYGVQD (reference sequence). This chain's CDR3 is CASSEETANYGYTF. CDR3 in DNA: TGCGCCAGCAGTGAGGAGACAGCTAACTATGGCTACACCTTC.

This chain links TRBV6-5 with TRBJ2-3, with 8 bases identical to TRBD2. Germline loops: CDR1 MNHEY, CDR2 SVGAGI. The CDR3 is made up of 16 amino acids. The V segment lost 2 bases and the J segment 1 base; nucleotides outside the gene matches: 5. As DNA, the CDR3 is TGTGCCAGCAGTTACCGACTAGCGTCTCGCACAGATACGCAGTATTTT. Translating it yields CASSYRLASRTDTQYF.

This clone came up a few times. The rearrangement uses TRBV14 and TRBJ1-1, with no clear D. V was cut by 1 base and J by 6 bases, with 12 bases left in between. Germline values: CDR1 SGHDN, CDR2 FVKESK. The CDR3 is 14 amino acids. CDR3 sequence: CASSQGWAWAEAFF. CDR3 in DNA: TGTGCCAGCAGCCAAGGTTGGGCCTGGGCTGAAGCTTTCTTT.

This rearrangement joins TRBV5-6 to TRBJ1-1, with a tentative D call TRBD1 (6 bases). Germline V gene data show CDR1 as SGHDT and CDR2 as YYEEEE. Trimming cost V 2 bases and J 10 bases, with 21 bases left between them. The CDR3 runs 15 residues. In DNA form, the CDR3 reads TGTGCCAGCAGCTTTTGGACGGCAGGGGTCCATCCAGCTTTCTTT. This encodes CASSFWTAGVHPAFF.

The genes are TRBV2 and TRBJ2-7; 8 bases line up with TRBD1. The CDR3 has 17 amino acids. After removal of 3 bases from V and 2 bases from J, the junction contained 12 bases not matched to a gene. Germline CDR1 is SNHLY and CDR2 is FYNNEI. The CDR3, as DNA: TGTGCCAGCAGTGATTTAGATGTGGGACAGGATCCCTACGAGCAGTACTTC. It yields the protein CASSDLDVGQDPYEQYF.

CDR3 nucleotide sequence: TGTGCCAGCAGTGAAATGCCTTTTGCGGGGGGCTCTGGAAACACCATATATTTT. This translates into CASSEMPFAGGSGNTIYF. The genes are TRBV6-1 and TRBJ1-3, with a possible D match to TRBD1 (5 bases). The CDR3 covers 18 residues. The germline gives CDR1 MNHNS, CDR2 SASEGT. Deletions cut 2 bases from V and 0 bases from J, with 17 bases between.

The rearrangement joins TRBV2 to TRBJ1-5, with 9 bases matching TRBD1. The CDR3 is 15 residues long. Germline trimming cut 6 bases from V and 6 bases from J; bases unmatched to any gene: 9. Germline-derived CDR1 and CDR2 are SNHLY and FYNNEI. For the CDR3, the DNA is TGTGCCAGCAGCGGACAGGGGTTAATCGGTCAGCCCCAGCATTTT. Protein sequence: CASSGQGLIGQPQHF.

This chain connects TRBV21-1 to TRBJ1-4; TRBD1, the D gene given by the table, was not confirmed from the DNA. TRBV21-1 constitutes a pseudogene. The CDR3 has 15 amino acids. In nucleotides, the CDR3 is TGTGCCAGCAGCTTAAACACAAGATCGAATGAAAAACTGTTTTTT. Translation: CASSLNTRSNEKLFF.

This clone was counted only a few times. The DNA of the CDR3 is TGTGCCAGCAGTCCTCGACAGGGTCGGTCTAATGAAAAACTGTTTTTT. Its protein is CASSPRQGRSNEKLFF. The chain carries TRBV28 and TRBJ1-4; 7 positions agree with TRBD1. Germline V gene data show CDR1 as MDHEN and CDR2 as SYDVKM. J gave up 3 bases and V 5 bases, and 9 bases lay outside the gene matches. The length of the CDR3 is 16 residues.

V and J are TRBV12-3 or TRBV12-4 and TRBJ1-1, with 9 nucleotides matching TRBD1. V shed 5 bases and J 7 bases; nucleotides not matched to a gene: 5. The length of the CDR3 is 13 residues. For the CDR3, the DNA is TGTGCCAGCAGTGCCGGGACAGGGTATGAAGCTTTCTTT. Translated: CASSAGTGYEAFF.

This chain connects TRBV28 to TRBJ1-6; 8 bases fit TRBD1. This CDR3 region has 15 residues. V shed 5 bases, J shed 10 bases, and the junction held 10 bases outside the gene matches. Looked up from germline, CDR1 is MDHEN and CDR2 is SYDVKM. The CDR3 is CASSLQGAGGSPLHF. The CDR3 nucleotides are TGTGCCAGCAGTCTCCAGGGGGCCGGGGGGTCACCCCTCCACTTT.

J is TRBJ2-7 and V is TRBV28; 10 nucleotides line up with TRBD1. CDR3 length equals 13 residues. With 6 bases clipped from V and 4 bases from J, the junction kept 3 bases outside the gene matches. Per the germline V gene, CDR1 is MDHEN and CDR2 is SYDVKM. CDR3 nucleotides: TGTGCCAGCAGGGCGGGACAGGGGTACGAGCAGTACTTC. It specifies CASRAGQGYEQYF.

V gene TRBV5-5 combines with J gene TRBJ2-1, with TRBD1 identical over 9 bases. CDR1 is SGHKS, CDR2 YYEKEE, per germline (reference sequence). The trim removed 0 bases at V and 3 bases at J, leaving 4 bases unmatched. The CDR3 runs to 16 residues. The CDR3 DNA is TGTGCCAGCAGCTTGGGTCCGGGACAGGGCTACAATGAGCAGTTCTTC. As protein: CASSLGPGQGYNEQFF.

The J gene is TRBJ2-1, the V gene TRBV24-1, with TRBD1 matching over 10 bases. Germline CDR1 KGHDR, CDR2 SFDVKD. Trimming at V came to 3 bases and at J to 2 bases, leaving 9 bases not matched to a gene. There are 18 residues in the CDR3. CDR3 region: CATSDPEPGQGTYNEQFF. CDR3 coding DNA: TGTGCCACCAGTGATCCGGAGCCGGGACAGGGGACCTACAATGAGCAGTTCTTC.